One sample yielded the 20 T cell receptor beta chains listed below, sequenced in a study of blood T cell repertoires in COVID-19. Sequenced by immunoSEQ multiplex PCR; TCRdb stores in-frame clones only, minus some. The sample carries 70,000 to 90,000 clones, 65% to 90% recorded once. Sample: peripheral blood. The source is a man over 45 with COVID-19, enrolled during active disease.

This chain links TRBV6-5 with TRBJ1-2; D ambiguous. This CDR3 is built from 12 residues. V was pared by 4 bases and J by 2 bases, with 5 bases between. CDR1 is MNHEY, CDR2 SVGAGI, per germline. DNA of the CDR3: TGTGCCAGCAGTTCTGTCAACTATGGCTACACCTTC. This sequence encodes CASSSVNYGYTF.

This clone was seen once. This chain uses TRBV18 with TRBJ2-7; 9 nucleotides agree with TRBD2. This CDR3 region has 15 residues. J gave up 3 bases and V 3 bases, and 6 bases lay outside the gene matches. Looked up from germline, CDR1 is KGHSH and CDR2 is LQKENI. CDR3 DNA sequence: TGTGCCAGCTCACCGGAGAGCGGGAGGCTCTACGAGCAGTACTTC. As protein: CASSPESGRLYEQYF.

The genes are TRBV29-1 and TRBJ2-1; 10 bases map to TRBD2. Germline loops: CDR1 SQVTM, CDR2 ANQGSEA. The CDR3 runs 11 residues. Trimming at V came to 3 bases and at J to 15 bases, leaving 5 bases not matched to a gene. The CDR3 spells CSVDSGLASFF. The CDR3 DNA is TGCAGCGTTGATTCGGGACTAGCGTCGTTCTTC.

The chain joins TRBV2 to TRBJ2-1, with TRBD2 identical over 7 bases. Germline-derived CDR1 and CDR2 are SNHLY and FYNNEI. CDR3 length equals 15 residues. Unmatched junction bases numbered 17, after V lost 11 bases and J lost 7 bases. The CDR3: CAVQLGGRNRNEQFF. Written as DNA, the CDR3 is TGTGCCGTCCAATTGGGGGGGAGAAATAGGAATGAGCAGTTCTTC.

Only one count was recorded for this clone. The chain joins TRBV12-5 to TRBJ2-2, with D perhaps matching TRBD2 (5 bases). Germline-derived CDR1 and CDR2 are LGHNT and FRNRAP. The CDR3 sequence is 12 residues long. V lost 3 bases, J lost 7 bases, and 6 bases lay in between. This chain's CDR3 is CASGLGGGELFF. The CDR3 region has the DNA TGTGCTAGTGGTTTAGGAGGCGGGGAGCTGTTTTTT.

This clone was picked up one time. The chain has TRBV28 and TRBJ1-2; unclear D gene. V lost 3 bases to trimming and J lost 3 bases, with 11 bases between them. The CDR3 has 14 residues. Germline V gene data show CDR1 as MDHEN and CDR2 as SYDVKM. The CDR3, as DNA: TGTGCCAGCAGTTTGTCGGGAGGACACTATGGCTACACCTTC. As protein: CASSLSGGHYGYTF.

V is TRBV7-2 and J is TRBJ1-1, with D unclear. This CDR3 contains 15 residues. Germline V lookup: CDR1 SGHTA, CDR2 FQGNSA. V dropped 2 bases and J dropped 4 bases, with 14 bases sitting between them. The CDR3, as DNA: TGTGCCAGCAGCTTAAGCAAGAACCGAGGCACTGAAGCTTTCTTT. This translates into CASSLSKNRGTEAFF.

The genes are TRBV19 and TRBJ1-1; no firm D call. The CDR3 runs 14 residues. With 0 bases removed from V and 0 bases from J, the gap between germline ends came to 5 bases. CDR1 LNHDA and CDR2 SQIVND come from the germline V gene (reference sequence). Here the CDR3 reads CASSIDVMNTEAFF. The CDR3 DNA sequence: TGTGCCAGTAGTATAGACGTAATGAACACTGAAGCTTTCTTT.

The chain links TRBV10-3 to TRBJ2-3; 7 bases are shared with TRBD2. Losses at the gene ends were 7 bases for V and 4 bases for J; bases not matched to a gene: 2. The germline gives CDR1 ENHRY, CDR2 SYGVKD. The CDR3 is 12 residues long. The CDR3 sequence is CAITSGSDTQYF. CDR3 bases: TGTGCCATCACTAGCGGTTCAGATACGCAGTATTTT.

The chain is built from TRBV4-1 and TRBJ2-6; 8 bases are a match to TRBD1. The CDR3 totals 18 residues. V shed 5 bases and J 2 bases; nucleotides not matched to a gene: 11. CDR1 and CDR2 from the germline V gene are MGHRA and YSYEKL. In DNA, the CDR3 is TGCGCCAGCAGCTTAAGGACAGGGAAAAAGACTGGGGCCAACGTCCTGACTTTC. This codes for CASSLRTGKKTGANVLTF.

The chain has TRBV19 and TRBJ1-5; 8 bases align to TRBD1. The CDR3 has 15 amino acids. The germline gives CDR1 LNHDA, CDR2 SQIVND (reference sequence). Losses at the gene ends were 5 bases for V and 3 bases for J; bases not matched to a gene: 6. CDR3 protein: CASSPRTGLNQPQHF. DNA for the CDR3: TGTGCCAGTAGTCCACGGACAGGGCTCAATCAGCCCCAGCATTTT. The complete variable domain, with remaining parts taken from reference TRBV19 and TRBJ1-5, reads DGGITQSPKYLFRKEGQNVTLSCEQNLNHDAMYWYRQDPGQGLRLIYYSQIVNDFQKGDIAEGYSVSREKKESFPLTVTSAQKNPTAFYLCASSPRTGLNQPQHFGDGTRLSIL.

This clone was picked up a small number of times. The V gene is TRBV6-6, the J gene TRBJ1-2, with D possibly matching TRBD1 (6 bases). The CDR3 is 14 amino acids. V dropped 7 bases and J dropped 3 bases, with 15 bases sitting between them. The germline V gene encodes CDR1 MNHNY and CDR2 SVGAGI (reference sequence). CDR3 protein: CASTRGARDYGYTF. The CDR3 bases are TGTGCCAGCACACGGGGGGCGCGGGACTATGGCTACACCTTC.

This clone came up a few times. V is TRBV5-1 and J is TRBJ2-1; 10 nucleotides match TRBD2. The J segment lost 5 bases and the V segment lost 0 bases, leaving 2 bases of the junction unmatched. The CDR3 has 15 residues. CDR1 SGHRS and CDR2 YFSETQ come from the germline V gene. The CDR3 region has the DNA TGCGCCAGCAGCTTGGAGGGACTAGCGAACAATGAGCAGTTCTTC. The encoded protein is CASSLEGLANNEQFF.

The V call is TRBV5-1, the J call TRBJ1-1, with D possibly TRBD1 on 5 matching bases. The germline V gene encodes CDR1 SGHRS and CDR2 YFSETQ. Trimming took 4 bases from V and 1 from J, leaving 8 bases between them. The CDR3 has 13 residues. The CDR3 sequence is CASSRGGNTEAFF. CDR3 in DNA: TGCGCCAGCAGCCGCGGGGGGAACACTGAAGCTTTCTTT.

In nucleotides, the CDR3 is TGTGCCAGTAGTCCACGACAGGGGGTGAACACTGAAGCTTTCTTT. Encoded protein: CASSPRQGVNTEAFF. The chain carries TRBV19 and TRBJ1-1; 9 bases are shared with TRBD1. Losses at the gene ends were 5 bases for V and 0 bases for J; bases not matched to a gene: 4. CDR1 and CDR2 from the germline V gene are LNHDA and SQIVND (reference sequence). CDR3 length: 15 amino acids.

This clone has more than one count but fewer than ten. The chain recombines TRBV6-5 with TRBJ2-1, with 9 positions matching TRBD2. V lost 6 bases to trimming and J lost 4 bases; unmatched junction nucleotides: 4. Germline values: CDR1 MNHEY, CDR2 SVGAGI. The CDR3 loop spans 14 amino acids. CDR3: CASSRREGYNEQFF. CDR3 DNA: TGTGCCAGCAGCCGGCGGGAGGGGTACAATGAGCAGTTCTTC.

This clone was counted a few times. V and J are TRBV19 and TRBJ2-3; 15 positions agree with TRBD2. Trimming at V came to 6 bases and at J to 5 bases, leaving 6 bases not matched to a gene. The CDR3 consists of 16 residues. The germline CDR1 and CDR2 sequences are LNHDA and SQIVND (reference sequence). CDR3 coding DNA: TGTGCCAGTAGCAGGACTAGCGGGAGGGCCCGAGATACGCAGTATTTT. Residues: CASSRTSGRARDTQYF.

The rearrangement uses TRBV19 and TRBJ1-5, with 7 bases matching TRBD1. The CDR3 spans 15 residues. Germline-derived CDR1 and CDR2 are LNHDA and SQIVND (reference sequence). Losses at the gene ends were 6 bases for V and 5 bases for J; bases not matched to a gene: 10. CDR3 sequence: CASSPDRDVYQPQHF. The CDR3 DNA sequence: TGTGCCAGTAGCCCCGACAGGGATGTTTATCAGCCCCAGCATTTT.

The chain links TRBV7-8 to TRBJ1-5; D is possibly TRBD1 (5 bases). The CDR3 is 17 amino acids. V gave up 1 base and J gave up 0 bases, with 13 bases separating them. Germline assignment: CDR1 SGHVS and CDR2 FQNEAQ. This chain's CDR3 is CASSLERPGDSNQPQHF. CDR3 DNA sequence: TGTGCCAGCAGCTTAGAGCGTCCGGGGGATAGCAATCAGCCCCAGCATTTT.

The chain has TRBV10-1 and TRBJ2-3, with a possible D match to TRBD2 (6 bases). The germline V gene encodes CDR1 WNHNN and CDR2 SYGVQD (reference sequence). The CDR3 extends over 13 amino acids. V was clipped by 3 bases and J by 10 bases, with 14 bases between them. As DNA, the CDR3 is TGCGCCAGCAGTGATAATACGGGAGTATCGCAGTATTTT. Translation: CASSDNTGVSQYF.